The 2 T cell receptor beta chains in this list originate from one sample, sequenced in a study of blood T cell repertoires in COVID-19. This table comes from immunoSEQ multiplex PCR, and its TCRdb copy is limited to in-frame clones, with some not included. The sample comprises about 200,000 clones, 83% of which are singletons, and about 7.4% rests with the top ten. Sample: peripheral blood. Receptors were obtained from a woman aged 50 to 65 with acute or convalescent COVID-19.

In nucleotides, the CDR3 is TGCAGTGCTAGGGGCAATAGGGAGCCCACCTTC. Protein sequence: CSARGNREPTF. The chain combines TRBV20-1 with TRBJ1-2, with no clear D. CDR3 length equals 11 residues. CDR1 is DFQATT, CDR2 SNEGSKA, per germline (reference sequence). The V end was cut by 3 bases, the J end by 13 bases, with 15 bases between.

V and J are TRBV18 and TRBJ1-2; the D is unclear. The V end lost 6 bases, the J end lost 8 bases, and 13 bases lay between the germline ends. The germline V gene encodes CDR1 KGHSH and CDR2 LQKENI. The CDR3 length is 12 residues. CDR3 sequence: CASSGEDGGYTF. The CDR3 DNA sequence: TGTGCCAGCTCTGGCGAGGATGGGGGCTACACCTTC. The full variable domain, its missing parts supplied by reference TRBV18 and TRBJ1-2, is NAGVMQNPRHLVRRRGQEARLRCSPMKGHSHVYWYRQLPEEGLKFMVYLQKENIIDESGMPKERFSAEFPKEGPSILRIQQVVRGDSAAYFCASSGEDGGYTFGSGTRLTVV.